This entry lists 21 T cell receptor beta chains sequenced from one sample in a study of blood T cell repertoires in COVID-19. The protocol was immunoSEQ multiplex PCR, while the TCRdb copy is restricted to in-frame clones and leaves out a portion. Among tens of thousands of clones, 90% were seen once, and the ten largest hold about 1.3%. Specimen: peripheral blood. Receptors originate from a man between 60 and 75 years old with acute or convalescent COVID-19.

V and J are TRBV6-5 and TRBJ1-1; no clear D. CDR1 MNHEY and CDR2 SVGAGI come from the germline V gene. The CDR3 spans 16 residues. The V gene lost 0 bases and the J gene lost 0 bases, with 11 bases spanning the gap. CDR3 sequence (DNA): TGTGCCAGCAGTTACTCTGGAGGATTGATGAACACTGAAGCTTTCTTT. Residues: CASSYSGGLMNTEAFF.

The rearrangement uses TRBV7-8 and TRBJ1-2; 8 bases are shared with TRBD1. Germline lookup yields CDR1 SGHVS and CDR2 FQNEAQ. V dropped 5 bases and J dropped 2; count of bases not matched to a gene: 7. This CDR3 spans 15 amino acids. The CDR3 bases are TGTGCCAGCAGCACGACAGGGGAGGGAAACTATGGCTACACCTTC. It specifies CASSTTGEGNYGYTF.

The chain employs TRBV13 and TRBJ2-4; unclear D gene. This CDR3 is built from 15 residues. Germline CDR1 and CDR2: PRHDT and FYEKMQ (reference sequence). V was trimmed by 0 bases and J by 3 bases, leaving 9 bases between them. CDR3 in DNA: TGTGCCAGCAGCTTAGGTTTTGGCAGCAAAAACATTCAGTACTTC. Protein product: CASSLGFGSKNIQYF.

The chain has TRBV5-1 and TRBJ1-1; 12 bases align to TRBD1. This CDR3 comprises 16 residues. The V and J ends lost 4 bases and 4 bases, in that order; junction bases with no gene match: 8. Germline loops: CDR1 SGHRS, CDR2 YFSETQ. CDR3 DNA: TGCGCCAGCAGCCCCGGGGGACAGGGGGCGGTCACTGAAGCTTTCTTT. Translated, it gives CASSPGGQGAVTEAFF.

A note on this clone: A read error may produce the germline difference seen at one junction end. J is TRBJ2-3 and V is TRBV5-1, with D maybe TRBD2 (6 bases). CDR1 is SGHRS, CDR2 YFSETQ, per germline. The length of the CDR3 is 15 residues. CDR3: CASTLEGLYTDTQYF. DNA for the CDR3: TGCGCCAGCACCTTGGAGGGACTCTACACAGATACGCAGTATTTT.

The chain carries TRBV15 and TRBJ1-1, with 7 bases identical to TRBD1. The CDR3 is made up of 15 amino acids. The germline gives CDR1 LNHNV, CDR2 YYDKDF (reference sequence). V was clipped by 5 bases and J by 2 bases; unmatched bases: 8. As DNA, the CDR3 is TGTGCCACCAGCGGAGGACAGGACAGCAACACTGAAGCTTTCTTT. Translation: CATSGGQDSNTEAFF.

The chain uses TRBV30 and TRBJ2-3; tentatively, D is TRBD1 (6 bases). The V end lost 5 bases, the J end lost 0 bases, and 15 bases lay between the germline ends. The CDR3 is 15 residues long. Germline V gene sequence: CDR1 GTSNPN, CDR2 SVGIG (reference sequence). CDR3 amino acids: CAWGPGQTSTDTQYF. CDR3 DNA sequence: TGTGCCTGGGGTCCGGGACAAACTAGCACAGATACGCAGTATTTT.

V and J are TRBV5-1 and TRBJ2-1; no firm D call. V gave up 4 bases and J gave up 5 bases, with 7 bases separating them. This CDR3 has 12 residues. The germline V gene has CDR1 SGHRS and CDR2 YFSETQ. CDR3 DNA: TGCGCCAGCAGCCAGAACAACAATGAGCAGTTCTTC. The encoded protein is CASSQNNNEQFF. Based on the CDR3 plus reference TRBV5-1 and TRBJ2-1, the full variable domain is KAGVTQTPRYLIKTRGQQVTLSCSPISGHRSVSWYQQTPGQGLQFLFEYFSETQRNKGNFPGRFSGRQFSNSRSEMNVSTLELGDSALYLCASSQNNNEQFFGPGTRLTVL.

This clone has only one observation. V and J are TRBV28 and TRBJ1-4, with D possibly TRBD1 on 6 matching bases. Germline V gene data show CDR1 as MDHEN and CDR2 as SYDVKM. CDR3 length: 14 residues. V was shortened by 6 bases and J by 6 bases, with 14 bases between the two germline ends. The CDR3 region has the DNA TGTGCCAGCAGAATCGGGACAAGCTATGAAAAACTGTTTTTT. It translates to CASRIGTSYEKLFF.

The V call is TRBV5-4, the J call TRBJ2-1; 8 bases align to TRBD2. CDR3 length: 15 amino acids. Germline lookup yields CDR1 SGHNT and CDR2 YYREEE (reference sequence). V was clipped by 4 bases and J by 8 bases; unmatched bases: 11. CDR3 protein: CASSTGGGGFYEQFF. Here the CDR3 DNA reads TGTGCCAGCAGCACGGGGGGCGGGGGGTTCTATGAGCAGTTCTTC. The full variable domain, with the rest looked up from reference TRBV5-4 and TRBJ2-1, is ETGVTQSPTHLIKTRGQQVTLRCSSQSGHNTVSWYQQALGQGPQFIFQYYREEENGRGNFPPRFSGLQFPNYSSELNVNALELDDSALYLCASSTGGGGFYEQFFGPGTRLTVL.

This chain uses TRBV20-1 with TRBJ1-1; a possible D gene is TRBD1 (5 bases). The V and J ends lost 3 bases and 5 bases respectively, with 7 bases between them. Germline loops: CDR1 DFQATT, CDR2 SNEGSKA (reference sequence). The CDR3 sequence is 11 residues long. Here the CDR3 reads CSASRGTEAFF. In DNA, the CDR3 is TGCAGTGCTAGTAGGGGTACTGAAGCTTTCTTT.

This clone was seen only once. The V gene is TRBV2, the J gene TRBJ2-5; 11 nucleotides align to TRBD1. The ends lost 7 bases at V and 5 bases at J; junction bases unmatched: 6. CDR1 SNHLY and CDR2 FYNNEI come from the germline V gene. The CDR3 contains 14 residues. CDR3 nucleotide sequence: TGTGCCAGCAACGGACAGGGGGCCGGTGAGACCCAGTACTTC. Translated: CASNGQGAGETQYF.

This clone was seen only a few times. Other nucleotide sequences in the sample specify the same CDR3. The V gene is TRBV5-1, the J gene TRBJ1-6; D perhaps matches TRBD1 (6 bases). The CDR3 spans 15 residues. The germline gives CDR1 SGHRS, CDR2 YFSETQ. Trimming took 0 bases from V and 6 from J, leaving 10 bases between them. In DNA, the CDR3 is TGCGCCAGCAGCTTGGAGGGGGGGTTTAATTCACCCCTCCACTTT. Translated: CASSLEGGFNSPLHF.

The chain uses TRBV5-1 and TRBJ1-1; 9 bases agree with TRBD1. CDR1 and CDR2 (germline): SGHRS, YFSETQ. The V segment lost 0 bases and the J segment 1 base; nucleotides outside the gene matches: 7. This CDR3 comprises 17 residues. CDR3 nucleotides: TGCGCCAGCAGCTTGGACACAGGGGGCTCCTCGAACACTGAAGCTTTCTTT. Translating gives CASSLDTGGSSNTEAFF.

The chain is built from TRBV6-6 and TRBJ1-5; D possibly corresponds to TRBD1 (6 bases). Per germline, CDR1 MNHNY and CDR2 SVGAGI (reference sequence). V lost 2 bases and J 1 base, leaving 9 bases between the germline ends. This CDR3 region has 15 residues. CDR3 amino acids: CASSYVQGSNQPQHF. The CDR3 region has the DNA TGTGCCAGCAGTTACGTACAGGGAAGCAATCAGCCCCAGCATTTT.

The rearrangement joins TRBV11-2 to TRBJ2-7; D is possibly TRBD2 (6 bases). The CDR3 runs 14 residues. The V gene lost 5 bases and the J gene lost 6 bases, with 17 bases spanning the gap. Germline V CDR1 and CDR2: SGHAT, FQNNGV. In DNA, the CDR3 is TGTGCCAGCAGCGGTCGACTAGTTGTTGCCGAGCAGTACTTC. Its translation is CASSGRLVVAEQYF.

The gene calls are TRBV27 and TRBJ2-2; 11 nucleotides line up with TRBD2. Germline V gene lookup returns CDR1 MNHEY and CDR2 SMNVEV (reference sequence). CDR3 length equals 18 residues. Trimming at V came to 3 bases and at J to 5 bases, leaving 11 bases not matched to a gene. The CDR3 DNA reads TGTGCCAGCAGTTTGGCCCGACTTAGCGGGGGGGGAACCGGGGAGCTGTTTTTT. This codes for CASSLARLSGGGTGELFF.

The chain is built from TRBV6-2 or TRBV6-3 and TRBJ2-3; no firm D call. The CDR3 loop spans 13 amino acids. The V and J ends lost 6 bases and 7 bases respectively, with 14 bases between them. The germline V gene encodes CDR1 MNHEY and CDR2 SVGEGT. CDR3 loop: CASSPPPLYTQYF. The DNA for the CDR3 is TGTGCCAGCAGCCCCCCCCCACTTTATACGCAGTATTTT.

The rearrangement joins TRBV5-1 to TRBJ1-2, with 7 bases aligning to TRBD1. There are 15 residues in the CDR3. The J segment lost 8 bases and the V segment lost 4 bases, leaving 14 bases of the junction unmatched. Germline V lookup: CDR1 SGHRS, CDR2 YFSETQ. The CDR3 here is CASSPSAGGQSGYTF. CDR3 nucleotides: TGCGCCAGCAGCCCATCCGCAGGGGGGCAGTCCGGCTACACCTTC.

V is TRBV2 and J is TRBJ2-7; D remains unclear. Germline V gene data show CDR1 as SNHLY and CDR2 as FYNNEI. The CDR3 consists of 12 residues. V was pared by 4 bases and J by 5 bases, with 9 bases between. CDR3 nucleotide sequence: TGTGCCAGCAGTGGTGGCGGCGACGAGCAGTACTTC. Amino acid sequence: CASSGGGDEQYF. The full variable domain, its missing parts supplied by reference TRBV2 and TRBJ2-7, is EPEVTQTPSHQVTQMGQEVILRCVPISNHLYFYWYRQILGQKVEFLVSFYNNEISEKSEIFDDQFSVERPDGSNFTLKIRSTKLEDSAMYFCASSGGGDEQYFGPGTRLTVT.

The CDR3: CATSASGASTDTQYF. In DNA form, the CDR3 reads TGTGCCACCAGTGCCAGCGGGGCTAGCACAGATACGCAGTATTTT. V gene TRBV24-1 combines with J gene TRBJ2-3; 7 nucleotides line up with TRBD2. Germline trimming cut 5 bases from V and 0 bases from J; bases unmatched to any gene: 4. Germline V gene lookup returns CDR1 KGHDR and CDR2 SFDVKD. CDR3 length: 15 amino acids.